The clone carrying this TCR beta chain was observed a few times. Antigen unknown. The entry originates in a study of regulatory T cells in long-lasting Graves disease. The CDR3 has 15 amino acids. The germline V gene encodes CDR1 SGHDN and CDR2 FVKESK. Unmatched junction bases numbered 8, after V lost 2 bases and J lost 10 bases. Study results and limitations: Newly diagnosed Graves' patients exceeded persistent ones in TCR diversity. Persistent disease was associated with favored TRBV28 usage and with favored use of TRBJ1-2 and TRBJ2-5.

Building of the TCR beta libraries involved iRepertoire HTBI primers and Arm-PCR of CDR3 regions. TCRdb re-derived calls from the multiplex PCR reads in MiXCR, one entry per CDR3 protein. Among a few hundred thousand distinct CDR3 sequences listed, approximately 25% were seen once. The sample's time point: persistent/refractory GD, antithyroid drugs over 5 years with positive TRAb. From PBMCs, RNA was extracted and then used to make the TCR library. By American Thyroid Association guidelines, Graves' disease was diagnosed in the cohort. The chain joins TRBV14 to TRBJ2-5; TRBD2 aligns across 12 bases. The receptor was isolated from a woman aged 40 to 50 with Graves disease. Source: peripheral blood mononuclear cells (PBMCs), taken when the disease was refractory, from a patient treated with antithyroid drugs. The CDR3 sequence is CASSQNKGLAGDQYF. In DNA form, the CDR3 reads TGTGCCAGCAGCCAAAATAAGGGACTAGCGGGCGACCAGTACTTC.